This passage covers 17 T cell receptor beta chains from one sample sequenced in a study of blood T cell dynamics during melanoma immunotherapy. Noted time point: pre-treatment baseline. Only in-frame clones appear in the TCRdb table, and some are missing; sequencing was by immunoSEQ multiplex PCR. The data show 10,000 or so clones, over 85% seen once. Sequenced material: blood, taken from a patient treated with checkpoint blockade. Receptor source: a human donor with melanoma.

CDR3 nucleotides: TGTGCCCCCCTTCTAGTTGATCAGCCCCAGCATTTT. Translating gives CAPLLVDQPQHF. The V and J genes are TRBV11-3 and TRBJ1-5; D is unresolved. Germline CDR1 SGHNT, CDR2 YENEEA. The CDR3 has 12 residues. The V end was cut by 11 bases, the J end by 5 bases, with 13 bases between.

The chain recombines TRBV15 with TRBJ1-3; D is unclear. The V gene lost 5 bases and the J gene lost 0 bases, with 8 bases spanning the gap. This CDR3 has 14 amino acids. Germline V gives CDR1 LNHNV, CDR2 YYDKDF (reference sequence). The CDR3 nucleotides read TGTGCCACCAGCGTTGGGGACTCTGGAAACACCATATATTTT. Translating it yields CATSVGDSGNTIYF.

The CDR3 here is CAWGGLQETQYF. CDR3 coding DNA: TGTGCCTGGGGGGGCCTCCAAGAGACCCAGTACTTC. The V gene is TRBV30, the J gene TRBJ2-5, with a possible D match to TRBD1 (6 bases). V was trimmed by 5 bases and J by 1 base, leaving 8 bases between them. The CDR3 has 12 amino acids. Germline CDR1 is GTSNPN and CDR2 is SVGIG (reference sequence). The full variable domain, its missing parts supplied by reference TRBV30 and TRBJ2-5, is SQTIHQWPATLVQPVGSPLSLECTVEGTSNPNLYWYRQAAGRGLQLLFYSVGIGQISSEVPQNLSASRPQDRQFILSSKKLLLSDSGFYLCAWGGLQETQYFGPGTRLLVL.

The chain uses TRBV11-2 and TRBJ2-2; TRBD2 matches at 11 bases. In germline, CDR1 is SGHAT, CDR2 FQNNGV. The V and J ends lost 10 bases and 5 bases, in that order; junction bases with no gene match: 3. There are 13 residues in the CDR3. The DNA of the CDR3 is TGTGCCACACTAGCGGGAGTTACCGGGGAGCTGTTTTTT. Its translation is CATLAGVTGELFF.

The genes are TRBV28 and TRBJ2-1; 11 bases line up with TRBD2. From germline, CDR1 is MDHEN and CDR2 SYDVKM. V shed 5 bases and J 1 base; nucleotides not matched to a gene: 16. CDR3 length: 20 residues. The CDR3 is CASSLRMGSGRVTSYNEQFF. The DNA for the CDR3 is TGTGCCAGCAGTCTTAGGATGGGTAGCGGGAGGGTGACTTCCTACAATGAGCAGTTCTTC.

CDR3 amino acids: CASSLTGTNTGELFF. The CDR3 nucleotides are TGCGCCAGCAGCTTGACAGGGACGAACACCGGGGAGCTGTTTTTT. The V call is TRBV5-1, the J call TRBJ2-2, with D maybe TRBD1 (6 bases). The CDR3 runs 15 residues. Trimming left V 1 base short and J 0 bases short, with 7 bases between. Germline CDR1 reads SGHRS; CDR2 reads YFSETQ. Full variable domain (outside the CDR3, taken from reference TRBV5-1 and TRBJ2-2): KAGVTQTPRYLIKTRGQQVTLSCSPISGHRSVSWYQQTPGQGLQFLFEYFSETQRNKGNFPGRFSGRQFSNSRSEMNVSTLELGDSALYLCASSLTGTNTGELFFGEGSRLTVL.

The V call is TRBV5-6, the J call TRBJ2-7; D call uncertain. The CDR3 extends over 14 amino acids. Germline V gives CDR1 SGHDT, CDR2 YYEEEE. Trimming removed 4 bases at V and 5 bases at J, with 16 bases between. CDR3 region: CASSPTISDDEQYF. The CDR3, as DNA: TGTGCCAGCAGCCCCACCATTAGTGATGACGAGCAGTACTTC.

V gene TRBV7-8 combines with J gene TRBJ1-5; possibly TRBD1 for D (6 bases). The germline CDR1 and CDR2 sequences are SGHVS and FQNEAQ. This CDR3 is 14 amino acids long. The V end lost 6 bases, the J end lost 9 bases, and 18 bases lay between the germline ends. The CDR3 protein is CASSPTGSSGPQHF. Written as DNA, the CDR3 is TGTGCCAGCAGTCCCACAGGGTCCTCAGGGCCCCAGCATTTT.

This clone appeared a single time. The genes are TRBV2 and TRBJ2-7; 12 bases line up with TRBD1. The germline CDR1 and CDR2 sequences are SNHLY and FYNNEI. Trimming cost V 6 bases and J 4 bases; bases outside gene matches: 7. The CDR3 has 15 amino acids. The CDR3 sequence: CASRDRDRGLYEQYF. The CDR3 DNA reads TGTGCCAGCAGGGACCGGGACAGGGGGCTATACGAGCAGTACTTC.

The sample holds one count of this clone. The chain carries TRBV5-1 and TRBJ2-7; 8 nucleotides match TRBD2. The V gene end was trimmed by 4 bases and the J gene end by 10 bases; junction bases not matched to a gene: 16. Germline loops: CDR1 SGHRS, CDR2 YFSETQ. The CDR3 runs to 15 residues. The CDR3 here is CASSPGGIRGTDQYF. CDR3 nucleotides: TGCGCCAGCAGCCCGGGGGGGATTAGAGGGACCGACCAGTACTTC. The variable domain in full, with the rest retrieved from reference TRBV5-1 and TRBJ2-7, is KAGVTQTPRYLIKTRGQQVTLSCSPISGHRSVSWYQQTPGQGLQFLFEYFSETQRNKGNFPGRFSGRQFSNSRSEMNVSTLELGDSALYLCASSPGGIRGTDQYFGPGTRLTVT.

The CDR3: CASSSPQAWYEQYF. The CDR3 DNA reads as TGTGCCAGCAGCTCGCCGCAGGCTTGGTACGAGCAGTACTTC. The J gene is TRBJ2-5, the V gene TRBV5-5, with D uncertain. The DNA end favors TRBJ2-7, so the J call may be wrong. Per germline, CDR1 SGHKS and CDR2 YYEKEE (reference sequence). CDR3 length: 14 amino acids.

The chain couples TRBV5-1 to TRBJ2-7; 11 bases are shared with TRBD2. Germline V gives CDR1 SGHRS, CDR2 YFSETQ. The V and J ends lost 9 bases and 7 bases, in that order; junction bases with no gene match: 15. The CDR3 is made up of 15 amino acids. This CDR3 reads CATAPGTSGEREQYF. The CDR3 DNA reads as TGCGCCACCGCCCCCGGGACTAGCGGCGAGAGGGAGCAGTACTTC. Full variable domain (rest looked up from reference TRBV5-1 and TRBJ2-7): KAGVTQTPRYLIKTRGQQVTLSCSPISGHRSVSWYQQTPGQGLQFLFEYFSETQRNKGNFPGRFSGRQFSNSRSEMNVSTLELGDSALYLCATAPGTSGEREQYFGPGTRLTVT.

The DNA for the CDR3 is TGTGCCAGCAGCCAAGGGGTGGGACAGGGAGGAAACACCATATATTTT. Protein sequence: CASSQGVGQGGNTIYF. V is TRBV4-2 and J is TRBJ1-3; TRBD1 agrees at 9 bases. This CDR3 is 16 amino acids long. Germline loops: CDR1 LGHNA, CDR2 YNFKEQ. J lost 4 bases, V lost 1 base, and 5 bases had no gene match.

This clone was recorded a few times. The V gene is TRBV19, the J gene TRBJ2-3; perhaps D is TRBD1 or TRBD2 (5 bases each). The germline gives CDR1 LNHDA, CDR2 SQIVND (reference sequence). CDR3 length equals 17 residues. V lost 4 bases to trimming and J lost 1 base, with 18 bases between them. The CDR3 nucleotides read TGTGCCAGTAGTACAAGGCGGACTGGGACCGGCACAGATACGCAGTATTTT. The encoded protein is CASSTRRTGTGTDTQYF.

The chain recombines TRBV10-3 with TRBJ2-3; 10 bases align to TRBD2. From germline, CDR1 is ENHRY and CDR2 SYGVKD. Trimming removed 7 bases from V and 4 bases from J; junction bases left unmatched: 5. The CDR3 contains 14 residues. CDR3 amino acids: CAIKASGSSDTQYF. The CDR3 coding sequence is TGTGCCATCAAGGCTAGCGGGAGTTCAGATACGCAGTATTTT.

This clone was picked up one time. J is TRBJ2-1 and V is TRBV7-2, with 7 bases identical to TRBD1. The CDR3 loop spans 13 amino acids. After removal of 6 bases from V and 9 bases from J, the junction contained 8 bases not matched to a gene. CDR1 is SGHTA and CDR2 is FQGNSA in the germline V gene. The CDR3 DNA follows: TGTGCCAGCAGAAAACCCCAGGGGGTTGAGCAGTTCTTC. Amino acids: CASRKPQGVEQFF.

The chain has TRBV18 and TRBJ1-5; D may be TRBD1 (6 bases). The length of the CDR3 is 13 residues. CDR1 is KGHSH, CDR2 LQKENI, per germline. V was cut by 5 bases and J by 4 bases, with 9 bases left in between. The CDR3 coding sequence is TGTGCCAGCTCAGGGGGGGCTAATCAGCCCCAGCATTTT. Protein: CASSGGANQPQHF.